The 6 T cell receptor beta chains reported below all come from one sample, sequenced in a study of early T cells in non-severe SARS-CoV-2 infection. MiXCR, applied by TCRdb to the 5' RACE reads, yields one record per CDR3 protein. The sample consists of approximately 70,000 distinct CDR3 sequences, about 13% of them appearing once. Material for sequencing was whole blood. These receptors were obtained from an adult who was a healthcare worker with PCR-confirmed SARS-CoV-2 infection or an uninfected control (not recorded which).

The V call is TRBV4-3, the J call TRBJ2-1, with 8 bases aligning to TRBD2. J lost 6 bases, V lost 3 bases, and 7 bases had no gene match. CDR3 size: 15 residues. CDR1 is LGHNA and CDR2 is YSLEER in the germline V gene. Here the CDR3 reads CASSHVTSGANEQFF. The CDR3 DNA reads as TGCGCCAGCAGCCACGTTACTAGCGGAGCCAATGAGCAGTTCTTC.

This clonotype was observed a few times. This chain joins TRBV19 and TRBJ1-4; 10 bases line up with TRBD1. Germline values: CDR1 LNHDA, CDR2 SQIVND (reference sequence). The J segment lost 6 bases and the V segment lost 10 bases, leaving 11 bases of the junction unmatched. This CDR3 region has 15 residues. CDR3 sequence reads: CANRHQTGGDEKLFF. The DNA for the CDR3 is TGTGCCAATAGACATCAGACAGGGGGCGATGAAAAACTGTTTTTT.

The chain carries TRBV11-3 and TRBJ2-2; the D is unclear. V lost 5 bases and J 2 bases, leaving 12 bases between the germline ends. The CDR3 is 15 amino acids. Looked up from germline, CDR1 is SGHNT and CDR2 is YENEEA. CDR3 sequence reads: CASSPHPGNTGELFF. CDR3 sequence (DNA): TGTGCCAGCAGCCCACATCCTGGAAACACCGGGGAGCTGTTTTTT.

CDR3 in DNA: TGTGCCAGTAGTCCGCGGACAGGGCTAAGCTACGAGCAGTACTTC. Its protein product is CASSPRTGLSYEQYF. The chain uses TRBV19 and TRBJ2-7; 8 nucleotides agree with TRBD1. CDR1 is LNHDA and CDR2 is SQIVND in the germline V gene (reference sequence). This CDR3 has 15 amino acids. Trimming removed 5 bases from V and 3 bases from J; junction bases left unmatched: 9. The complete variable domain, with remaining parts taken from reference TRBV19 and TRBJ2-7, reads DGGITQSPKYLFRKEGQNVTLSCEQNLNHDAMYWYRQDPGQGLRLIYYSQIVNDFQKGDIAEGYSVSREKKESFPLTVTSAQKNPTAFYLCASSPRTGLSYEQYFGPGTRLTVT.

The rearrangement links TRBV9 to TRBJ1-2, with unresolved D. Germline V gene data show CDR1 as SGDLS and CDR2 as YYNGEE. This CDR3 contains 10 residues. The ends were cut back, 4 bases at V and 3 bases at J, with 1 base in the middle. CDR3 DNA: TGTGCCAGCAGCCACTATGGCTACACCTTC. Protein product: CASSHYGYTF.

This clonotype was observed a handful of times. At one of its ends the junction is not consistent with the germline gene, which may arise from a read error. CDR3 coding DNA: TGTGCTAGCAGCTCAACGAGGGGGCTGGAGGCCCAGTACTTC. Translated, it gives CASSSTRGLEAQYF. The chain links TRBV7-7 to TRBJ2-5, with 7 bases matching TRBD1. Germline V gene data show CDR1 as SSHAT and CDR2 as FNYEAQ (reference sequence). The length of the CDR3 is 14 residues. The full variable domain, rest sourced from reference TRBV7-7 and TRBJ2-5, is GAGVSQSPRYKVTKRGQDVTLRCDPISSHATLYWYQQALGQGPEFLTYFNYEAQPDKSGLPSDRFSAERPEGSISTLTIQRTEQRDSAMYRCASSSTRGLEAQYFGPGTRLLVL.